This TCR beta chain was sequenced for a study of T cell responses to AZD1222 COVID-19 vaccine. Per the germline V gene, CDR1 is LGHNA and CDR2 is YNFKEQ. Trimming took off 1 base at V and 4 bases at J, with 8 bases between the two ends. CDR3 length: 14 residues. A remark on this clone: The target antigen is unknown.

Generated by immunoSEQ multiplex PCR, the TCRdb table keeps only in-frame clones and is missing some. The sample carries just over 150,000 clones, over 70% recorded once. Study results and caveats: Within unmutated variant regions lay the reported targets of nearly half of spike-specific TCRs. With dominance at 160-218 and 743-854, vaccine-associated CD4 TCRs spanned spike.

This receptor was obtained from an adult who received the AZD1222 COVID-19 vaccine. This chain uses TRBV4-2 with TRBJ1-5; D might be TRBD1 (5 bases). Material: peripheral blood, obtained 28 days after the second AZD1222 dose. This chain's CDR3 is CASSQVQDNQPQHF. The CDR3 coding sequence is TGTGCCAGCAGCCAAGTACAGGATAATCAGCCCCAGCATTTT.